The clone carrying this TCR beta chain was found many times. Its antigen is as yet unknown. This entry is derived from a study of regulatory T cells in long-lasting Graves disease. Study as a whole: Persistent Graves' disease denoted over 5 years of antithyroid drugs plus positive TSH receptor antibodies.

The CDR3 extends over 13 amino acids. Trimming took 5 bases from V and 10 from J, leaving 15 bases between them. Germline lookup yields CDR1 MNHEY and CDR2 SVGEGT. Study conclusions and caveats: Compared with new cases, persistent Graves' patients showed reduced TCR diversity.

According to the study, TCR beta libraries were built with iRepertoire HTBI primers and CDR3-region Arm-PCR. As originally analysed: Sample data revealed 60 to 80 TRBV and 14 TRBJ segments. TCRdb ran MiXCR on the multiplex PCR reads and lists one entry per CDR3 protein. TCRdb, rather than the study authors, made the V and J calls. The profile shows 400,000 to 500,000 distinct CDR3 sequences, 22% of them singletons. Time point indicated: persistent/refractory GD, antithyroid drugs over 5 years with positive TRAb. The TCR library was made from RNA that had been extracted from PBMCs in TRIzol. EDTA tubes were used for drawing nine milliliters of peripheral blood.

The V call is TRBV6-2 or TRBV6-3, the J call TRBJ2-1; possibly TRBD2 for D (5 bases). The clonotype comes from a female donor with Graves disease. The sequences come from peripheral blood mononuclear cells (PBMCs), collected when the disease was refractory, from a patient treated with antithyroid drugs. CDR3 sequence reads: CASSPRRIAEQFF. The CDR3, as DNA: TGTGCCAGCAGTCCAAGGAGGATAGCGGAGCAGTTCTTC.